These 14 T cell receptor beta chains originate from one sample sequenced in a study of cytomegalovirus exposure and HLA in healthy donors. Primers for the PCR totalled 60 Vbeta and 13 Jbeta. Some clones are missing from TCRdb's copy, which holds only in-frame ones; the method was immunoSEQ multiplex PCR. The sample holds tens of thousands of clones, just under 70% seen once. The specimen sequenced was PBMCs. All receptors come from a middle-aged man in good health and CMV-seronegative.

Concerning this clone: The same CDR3 can be traced to other DNA sequences in this sample. The rearrangement uses TRBV6-5 and TRBJ1-3; D is uncertain. CDR1 is MNHEY and CDR2 is SVGAGI in the germline V gene. This CDR3 spans 15 amino acids. V shed 0 bases and J shed 4 bases, with 10 bases lying between them. CDR3 coding DNA: TGTGCCAGCAGTTACTCAGAGGGAACGGGAAACACCATATATTTT. As protein: CASSYSEGTGNTIYF.

Here the CDR3 DNA reads TGCGCCAGCAGCCGGCTAAGTGGAGGACAGGGAGGGGATACGCAGTATTTT. Amino acids: CASSRLSGGQGGDTQYF. The V call is TRBV4-3, the J call TRBJ2-3, with D possibly being TRBD1 (8 bases). The V and J ends lost 4 bases and 6 bases respectively, with 23 bases between them. The CDR3 loop spans 17 amino acids. The germline CDR1 and CDR2 sequences are LGHNA and YSLEER.

CDR3: CASSGGGGSFQPQHF. Written as DNA, the CDR3 is TGTGCCAGCAGTGGGGGAGGGGGGAGTTTCCAGCCCCAGCATTTT. The V and J genes are TRBV2 and TRBJ1-5; weak D call: TRBD1 (6 bases). Germline CDR1 is SNHLY and CDR2 is FYNNEI. V was trimmed by 4 bases and J by 7 bases, leaving 17 bases between them. This CDR3 has 15 residues. Looking up the rest from reference TRBV2 and TRBJ1-5 gives the full variable domain: EPEVTQTPSHQVTQMGQEVILRCVPISNHLYFYWYRQILGQKVEFLVSFYNNEISEKSEIFDDQFSVERPDGSNFTLKIRSTKLEDSAMYFCASSGGGGSFQPQHFGDGTRLSIL.

The V and J genes are TRBV5-1 and TRBJ2-5; 8 bases agree with TRBD2. Germline values: CDR1 SGHRS, CDR2 YFSETQ. Unmatched junction bases numbered 6, after V lost 0 bases and J lost 5 bases. CDR3 length: 15 amino acids. CDR3 DNA: TGCGCCAGCAGCTTGGGCGAGCGGGAGTGGGAGACCCAGTACTTC. This sequence encodes CASSLGEREWETQYF.

The rearrangement joins TRBV7-9 to TRBJ2-5, with 7 bases fitting TRBD2. Losses at the gene ends were 8 bases for V and 1 base for J; bases not matched to a gene: 7. Germline V gene data show CDR1 as SEHNR and CDR2 as FQNEAQ (reference sequence). CDR3 length equals 14 residues. The CDR3 reads CASGSGGPQETQYF. The CDR3 DNA sequence: TGTGCCAGCGGGTCGGGAGGTCCCCAAGAGACCCAGTACTTC.

The V call is TRBV5-1, the J call TRBJ2-7, with TRBD2 matching 9 bases. CDR1 is SGHRS, CDR2 YFSETQ, per germline. This CDR3 has 16 amino acids. J lost 3 bases, V lost 4 bases, and 11 bases had no gene match. CDR3 in amino acids: CASSVAAGGALYEQYF. The CDR3 DNA is TGCGCCAGCAGCGTAGCCGCGGGGGGGGCTCTCTACGAGCAGTACTTC.

This clone was seen once. The CDR3 DNA follows: TGTGCCAGCAGCTGGCAGGGGATGAACACCGGGGAGCTGTTTTTT. As protein: CASSWQGMNTGELFF. The rearrangement links TRBV7-8 to TRBJ2-2; TRBD1 might be the D (6 bases). This CDR3 is 15 amino acids long. CDR1 SGHVS and CDR2 FQNEAQ come from the germline V gene. Deletions cut 4 bases from V and 1 base from J, with 10 bases between.

This clone has ten or more counts. CDR3 in DNA: TGTGCCAGCAGCTTAACCCGGGACTCCTCTGCAGGCTACACCTTC. Its protein is CASSLTRDSSAGYTF. The rearrangement joins TRBV7-9 to TRBJ1-2; the D gene is possibly TRBD1 (5 bases). The CDR3 runs 15 residues. Germline-derived CDR1 and CDR2 are SEHNR and FQNEAQ (reference sequence). V lost 2 bases, J lost 8 bases, and 18 bases lay in between.

The chain uses TRBV10-3 and TRBJ1-4, with D possibly TRBD1 on 5 matching bases. Trimming left V 10 bases short and J 8 bases short, with 17 bases between. The CDR3 spans 13 residues. Germline V gene lookup returns CDR1 ENHRY and CDR2 SYGVKD. In nucleotides, the CDR3 is TGTGCCACCACCCCAGGGCTCGAGGAAAAACTGTTTTTT. This gives the protein CATTPGLEEKLFF.

This clone appeared once. This chain connects TRBV7-2 to TRBJ1-2; 8 bases match TRBD1. CDR1 and CDR2 from the germline V gene are SGHTA and FQGNSA. V gave up 6 bases and J gave up 12 bases; unmatched junction bases: 12. This CDR3 comprises 13 residues. CDR3 amino acids: CASSQRGQGRHTF. CDR3 DNA: TGTGCCAGCAGTCAACGCGGACAGGGAAGACACACCTTC.

This rearrangement joins TRBV7-2 to TRBJ2-1; D might be TRBD1 (5 bases). Trimming pared 3 bases from V and 3 bases from J, leaving 12 bases between. Germline CDR1 reads SGHTA; CDR2 reads FQGNSA. The CDR3 has 15 amino acids. The CDR3 is CASSFGREVYNEQFF. The CDR3 bases are TGTGCCAGCAGCTTCGGCAGGGAAGTCTACAATGAGCAGTTCTTC.

This chain connects TRBV2 to TRBJ1-2; TRBD1 might be the D (6 bases). The CDR3 length is 15 residues. V was cut by 4 bases and J by 1 base, with 13 bases left in between. CDR1 SNHLY and CDR2 FYNNEI come from the germline V gene. The CDR3 region has the DNA TGTGCCAGCAGTGTCAATAAGGGGGTTAACTATGGCTACACCTTC. Protein sequence: CASSVNKGVNYGYTF.

This chain joins TRBV5-1 and TRBJ2-7; D might be TRBD1 (6 bases). V gave up 4 bases and J gave up 2 bases, with 13 bases separating them. CDR3 length equals 14 residues. Germline V CDR1 and CDR2: SGHRS, YFSETQ. CDR3 amino acids: CASSPPTGTYEQYF. In nucleotides, the CDR3 is TGCGCCAGCAGCCCACCAACAGGGACCTACGAGCAGTACTTC.

This chain links TRBV14 with TRBJ2-2; a weak D match, TRBD1 (5 bases). The CDR3 totals 14 residues. Germline V gene lookup returns CDR1 SGHDN and CDR2 FVKESK. Trimming removed 8 bases at V and 0 bases at J, with 10 bases between. The CDR3 region is CASSGAANTGELFF. The CDR3 region has the DNA TGTGCCAGCTCTGGGGCGGCGAACACCGGGGAGCTGTTTTTT.